The entry below describes one T cell receptor beta chain. This sample is part of a study of blood T cell repertoires in COVID-19. Overall study: Donors in the United States, Italy and Spain gave samples during acute or convalescent COVID-19. Sample material is recorded as cDNA or gDNA derived from T cells, B-cell-depleted T cells, or PBMCs.

In the source study's methods: Nucleated cell counts were estimated from reference gene primer amplification. Clones were sequenced by immunoSEQ multiplex PCR, and TCRdb holds only the in-frame ones, with some missing. V and J calls and clone size are as listed in that table; D and trimming were resolved from the DNA. The sample includes around 150,000 clones, around four fifths of them seen just once. V trimming: 5 bases; J trimming: 0 bases; junction bases outside the gene matches: 2. In germline, CDR1 is MNHEY, CDR2 SVGAGI. This CDR3 is built from 14 residues. The chain joins TRBV6-5 to TRBJ2-3; 7 bases agree with TRBD2. What was sequenced was peripheral blood. This clonotype was sampled from a woman older than 75 with acute or convalescent COVID-19. CDR3 nucleotide sequence: TGTGCCAGCAGTCTAGCGGCTAGCACAGATACGCAGTATTTT. Translated, it gives CASSLAASTDTQYF.